This record covers a single T cell receptor beta chain. Its antigen is not known. 60 Vbeta and 13 Jbeta primers were used in PCR. Assay: immunoSEQ multiplex PCR; the TCRdb copy retains only in-frame clones and omits some. Of about 54,000 clones in the sample, around 82% were seen once. The data were taken from a study of cytomegalovirus exposure and HLA in healthy donors. Study-level results: In a later analysis, a genetic analysis reported fewer productive-TCR N-insertions in an Asian-associated ancestry cluster than the cohort average. A prior analysis recorded that most TCR beta V segments were productive about 87% or about 30% of the time.

Germline CDR1 and CDR2: MNHEY and SMNVEV (reference sequence). This CDR3 has 16 residues. V gave up 6 bases and J gave up 5 bases, with 17 bases separating them. This receptor was obtained from a female donor in good health and CMV-seronegative. This rearrangement joins TRBV27 to TRBJ1-6; TRBD1 is a possible D gene (5 bases). The source material was PBMCs. CDR3 nucleotide sequence: TGTGCCAGCAGCACTTCACGGGCAGGGCATAATTCACCCCTCCACTTT. This encodes CASSTSRAGHNSPLHF.